The 2 T cell receptor beta chains given below trace back to one sample, sequenced in a study of response to subunit inactivated influenza vaccine (dated 2018 in TCRdb). The protocol used for the library was RT-PCR. The sequencing machine was an Illumina HiSeq 2500. Using fastp trimming at Q25 and MiXCR clonotype assembly, TCRdb reanalyzed the public sequencing data and kept in-frame beta chains. For every CDR3 protein sequence, its rows merge into one entry that carries the most common genes and DNA. The sample contains around 580,000 distinct CDR3 sequences, roughly 12% of them found a single time. Roughly 10% of the sample rests with the top ten. Sequenced material: PBMCs from blood, taken on the day of vaccination. These receptors were taken from a middle-aged man who received an inactivated influenza vaccine. Donor details come from another sample of the same person, matched by shared clones.

This clonotype was counted ten times or more. This rearrangement joins TRBV19 to TRBJ2-3; 13 bases align to TRBD2. Looked up from germline, CDR1 is LNHDA and CDR2 is SQIVND (reference sequence). After removal of 6 bases from V and 4 bases from J, the junction contained 4 bases not matched to a gene. CDR3 length: 15 amino acids. DNA of the CDR3: TGTGCCAGTAGCGCCGGGACTAGCGGGGCAGATACGCAGTATTTT. It translates to CASSAGTSGADTQYF.

This clonotype was observed a few times. The CDR3 DNA reads TGTGCCAGCAGTTTACCCACGGGGGGCGGGGAGACCCAGTACTTC. Residues: CASSLPTGGGETQYF. This chain links TRBV28 with TRBJ2-5; tentative D call: TRBD2 (7 bases). CDR3 length equals 15 residues. V lost 2 bases and J lost 5, with 15 bases in between. In germline, CDR1 is MDHEN, CDR2 SYDVKM.